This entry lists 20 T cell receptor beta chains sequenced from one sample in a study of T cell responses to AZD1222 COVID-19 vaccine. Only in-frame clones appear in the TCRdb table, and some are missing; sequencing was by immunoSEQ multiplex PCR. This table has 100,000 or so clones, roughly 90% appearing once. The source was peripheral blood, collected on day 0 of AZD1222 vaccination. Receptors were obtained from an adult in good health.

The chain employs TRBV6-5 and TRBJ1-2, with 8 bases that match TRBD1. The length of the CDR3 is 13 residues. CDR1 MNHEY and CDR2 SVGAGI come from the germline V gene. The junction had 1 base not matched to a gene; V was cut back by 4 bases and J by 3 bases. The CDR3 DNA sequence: TGTGCCAGCAGTTTGGGACAGGACTATGGCTACACCTTC. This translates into CASSLGQDYGYTF.

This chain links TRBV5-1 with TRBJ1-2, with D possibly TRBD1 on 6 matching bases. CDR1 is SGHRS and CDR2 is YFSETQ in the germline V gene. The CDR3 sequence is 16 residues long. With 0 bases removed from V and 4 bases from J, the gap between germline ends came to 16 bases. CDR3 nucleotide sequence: TGCGCCAGCAGCTTGGGGAACAGGGTGGATACCTATGGCTACACCTTC. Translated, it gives CASSLGNRVDTYGYTF.

The CDR3 sequence is CASSFSGTEAFF. CDR3 DNA sequence: TGTGCCAGCAGCTTCTCCGGGACTGAAGCTTTCTTT. The V and J genes are TRBV7-8 and TRBJ1-1; unclear D gene. Trimming cost V 3 bases and J 5 bases, with 7 bases left between them. The CDR3 totals 12 residues. Germline values: CDR1 SGHVS, CDR2 FQNEAQ.

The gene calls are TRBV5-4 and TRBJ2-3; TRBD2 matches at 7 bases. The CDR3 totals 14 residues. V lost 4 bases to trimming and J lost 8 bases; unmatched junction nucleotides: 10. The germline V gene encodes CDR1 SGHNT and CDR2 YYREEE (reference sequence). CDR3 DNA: TGTGCCAGCAGCCCCTCACGGGGGGTGGGTACGCAGTATTTT. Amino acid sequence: CASSPSRGVGTQYF.

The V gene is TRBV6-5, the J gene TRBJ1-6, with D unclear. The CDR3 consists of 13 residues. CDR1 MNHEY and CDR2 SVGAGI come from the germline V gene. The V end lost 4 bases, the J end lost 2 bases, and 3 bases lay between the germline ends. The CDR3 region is CASSSAYNSPLHF. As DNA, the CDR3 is TGTGCCAGCAGTTCAGCCTATAATTCACCCCTCCACTTT.

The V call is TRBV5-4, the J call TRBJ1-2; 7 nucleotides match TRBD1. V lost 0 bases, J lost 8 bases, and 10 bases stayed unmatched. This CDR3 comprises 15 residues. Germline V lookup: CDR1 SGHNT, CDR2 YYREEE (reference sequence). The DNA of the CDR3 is TGTGCCAGCAGCTTGGAACAGGGGATTGGGTGGGGCTACACCTTC. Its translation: CASSLEQGIGWGYTF.

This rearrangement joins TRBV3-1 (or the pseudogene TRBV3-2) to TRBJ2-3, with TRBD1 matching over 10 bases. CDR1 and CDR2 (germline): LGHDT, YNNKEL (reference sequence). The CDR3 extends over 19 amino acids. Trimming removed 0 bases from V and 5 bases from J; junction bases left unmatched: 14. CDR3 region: CASSQDFPGTGVKVDTQYF. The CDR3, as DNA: TGTGCCAGCAGCCAAGATTTCCCCGGGACAGGGGTTAAGGTAGATACGCAGTATTTT.

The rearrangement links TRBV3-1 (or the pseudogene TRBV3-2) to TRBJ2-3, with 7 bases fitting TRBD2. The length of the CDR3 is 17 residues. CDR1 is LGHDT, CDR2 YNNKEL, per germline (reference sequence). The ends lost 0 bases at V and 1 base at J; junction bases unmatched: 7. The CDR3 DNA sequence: TGTGCCAGCAGCCAAGATCGGGGGAGGGCGGGCACAGATACGCAGTATTTT. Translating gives CASSQDRGRAGTDTQYF.

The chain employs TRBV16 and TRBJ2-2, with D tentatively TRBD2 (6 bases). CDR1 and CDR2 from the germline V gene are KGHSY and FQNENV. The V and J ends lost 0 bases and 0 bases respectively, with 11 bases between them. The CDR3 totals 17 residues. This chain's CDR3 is CASSQSTPGANTGELFF. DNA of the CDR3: TGTGCCAGCAGCCAATCGACCCCGGGGGCGAACACCGGGGAGCTGTTTTTT. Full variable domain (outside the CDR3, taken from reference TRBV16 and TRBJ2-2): GEEVAQTPKHLVRGEGQKAKLYCAPIKGHSYVFWYQQVLKNEFKFLISFQNENVFDETGMPKERFSAKCLPNSPCSLEIQATKLEDSAVYFCASSQSTPGANTGELFFGEGSRLTVL.

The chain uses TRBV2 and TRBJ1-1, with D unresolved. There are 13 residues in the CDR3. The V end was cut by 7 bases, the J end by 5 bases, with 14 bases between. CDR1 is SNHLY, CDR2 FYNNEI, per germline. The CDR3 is CASKGALGTEAFF. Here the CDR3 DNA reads TGTGCCAGCAAGGGAGCCCTGGGGACTGAAGCTTTCTTT.

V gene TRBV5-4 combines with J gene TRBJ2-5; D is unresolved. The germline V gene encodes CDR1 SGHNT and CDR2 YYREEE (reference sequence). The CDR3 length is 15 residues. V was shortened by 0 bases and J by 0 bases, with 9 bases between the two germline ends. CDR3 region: CASSLAGSYQETQYF. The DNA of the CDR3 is TGTGCCAGCAGCTTGGCCGGCAGCTACCAAGAGACCCAGTACTTC.

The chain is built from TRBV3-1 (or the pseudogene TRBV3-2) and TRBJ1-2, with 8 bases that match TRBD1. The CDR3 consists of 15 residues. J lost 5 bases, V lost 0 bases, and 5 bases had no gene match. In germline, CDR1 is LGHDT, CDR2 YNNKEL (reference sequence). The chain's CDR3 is CASSQESTGGYGYTF. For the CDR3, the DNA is TGTGCCAGCAGCCAAGAGAGCACAGGGGGGTATGGCTACACCTTC.

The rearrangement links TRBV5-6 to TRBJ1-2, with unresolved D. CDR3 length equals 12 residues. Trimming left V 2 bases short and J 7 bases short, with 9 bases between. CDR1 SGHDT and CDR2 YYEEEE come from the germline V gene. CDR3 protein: CASSLWEGGYTF. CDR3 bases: TGTGCCAGCAGCTTATGGGAGGGTGGCTACACCTTC. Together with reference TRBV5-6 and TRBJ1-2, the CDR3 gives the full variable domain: DAGVTQSPTHLIKTRGQQVTLRCSPKSGHDTVSWYQQALGQGPQFIFQYYEEEERQRGNFPDRFSGHQFPNYSSELNVNALLLGDSALYLCASSLWEGGYTFGSGTRLTVV.

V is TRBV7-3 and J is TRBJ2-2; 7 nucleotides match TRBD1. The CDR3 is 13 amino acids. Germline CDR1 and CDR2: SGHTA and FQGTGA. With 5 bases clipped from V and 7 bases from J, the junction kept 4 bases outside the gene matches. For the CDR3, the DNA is TGTGCCAGCAGCCTGGGGACAGTCGGGGAGCTGTTTTTT. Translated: CASSLGTVGELFF. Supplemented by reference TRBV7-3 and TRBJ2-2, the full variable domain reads GAGVSQTPSNKVTEKGKYVELRCDPISGHTALYWYRQSLGQGPEFLIYFQGTGAADDSGLPNDRFFAVRPEGSVSTLKIQRTERGDSAVYLCASSLGTVGELFFGEGSRLTVL.

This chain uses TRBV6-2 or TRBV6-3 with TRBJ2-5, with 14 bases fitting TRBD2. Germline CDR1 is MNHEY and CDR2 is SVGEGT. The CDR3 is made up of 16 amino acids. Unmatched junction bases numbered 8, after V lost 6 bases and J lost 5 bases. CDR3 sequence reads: CASSPRTSGGRETQYF. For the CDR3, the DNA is TGTGCCAGCAGCCCTAGGACTAGCGGGGGGCGGGAGACCCAGTACTTC.

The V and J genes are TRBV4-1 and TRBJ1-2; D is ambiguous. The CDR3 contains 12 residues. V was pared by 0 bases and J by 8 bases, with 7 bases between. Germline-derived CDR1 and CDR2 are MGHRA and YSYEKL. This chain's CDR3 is CASSQDIAGYTF. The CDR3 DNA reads TGCGCCAGCAGCCAAGATATCGCGGGCTACACCTTC.

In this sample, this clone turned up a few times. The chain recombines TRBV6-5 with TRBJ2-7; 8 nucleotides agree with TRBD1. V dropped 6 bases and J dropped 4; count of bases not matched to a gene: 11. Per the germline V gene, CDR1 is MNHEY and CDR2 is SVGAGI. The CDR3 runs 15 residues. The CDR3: CASRKDREPAYEQYF. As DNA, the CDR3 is TGTGCCAGCAGGAAGGACAGGGAACCTGCGTACGAGCAGTACTTC.

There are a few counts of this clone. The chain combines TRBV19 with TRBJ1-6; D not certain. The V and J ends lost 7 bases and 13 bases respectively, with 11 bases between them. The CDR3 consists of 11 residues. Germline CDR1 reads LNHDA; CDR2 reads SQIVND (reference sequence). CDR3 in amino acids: CASTGSGPLHF. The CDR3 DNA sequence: TGTGCCAGTACCGGGAGTGGGCCCCTCCACTTT.

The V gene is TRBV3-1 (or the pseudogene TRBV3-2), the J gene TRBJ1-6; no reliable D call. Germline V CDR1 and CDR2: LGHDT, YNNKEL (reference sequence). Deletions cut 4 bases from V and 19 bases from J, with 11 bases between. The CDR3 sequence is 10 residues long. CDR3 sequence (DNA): TGTGCCAGCAGCCTAGGAGCTCTTCACTTT. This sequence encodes CASSLGALHF.

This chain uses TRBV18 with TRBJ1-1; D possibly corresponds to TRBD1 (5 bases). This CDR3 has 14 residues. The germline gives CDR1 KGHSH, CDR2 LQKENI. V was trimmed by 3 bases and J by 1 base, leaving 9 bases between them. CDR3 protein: CASSPLTGNTEAFF. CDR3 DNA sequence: TGTGCCAGCTCACCTCTCACAGGGAACACTGAAGCTTTCTTT.